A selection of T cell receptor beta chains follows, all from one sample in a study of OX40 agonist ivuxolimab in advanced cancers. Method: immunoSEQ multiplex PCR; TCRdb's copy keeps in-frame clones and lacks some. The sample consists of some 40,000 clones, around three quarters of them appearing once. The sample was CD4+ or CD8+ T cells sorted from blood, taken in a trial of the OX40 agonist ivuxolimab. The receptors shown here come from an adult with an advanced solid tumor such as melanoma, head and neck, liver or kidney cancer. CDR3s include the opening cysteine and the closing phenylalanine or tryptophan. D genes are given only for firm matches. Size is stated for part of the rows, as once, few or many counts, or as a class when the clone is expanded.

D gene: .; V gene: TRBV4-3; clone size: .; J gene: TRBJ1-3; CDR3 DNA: TGCGCCAGCAGCCCGTCCACGGTACAGACCTCTGGAAACACCATATATTTT; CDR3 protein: CASSPSTVQTSGNTIYF
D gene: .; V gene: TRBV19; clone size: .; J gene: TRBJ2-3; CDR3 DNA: TGTGCCAGTAGTACCCCGGGTTTCCCTGGGCAGTATTTT; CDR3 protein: CASSTPGFPGQYF
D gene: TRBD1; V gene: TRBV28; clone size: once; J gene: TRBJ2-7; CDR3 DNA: TGTGCCAGCAGCTGGACAGGGGCCTACGAGCAGTACTTC; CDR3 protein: CASSWTGAYEQYF
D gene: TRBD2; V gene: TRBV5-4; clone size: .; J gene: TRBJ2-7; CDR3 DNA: TGTGCCAGCAGCCTGAGACTAGCGGGAGTGGAAGAGCAGTACTTC; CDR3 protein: CASSLRLAGVEEQYF
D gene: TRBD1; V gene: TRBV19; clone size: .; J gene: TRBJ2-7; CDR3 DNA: TGTGCCAGTAGTTACAGGGGCTACGAGCAGTACTTC; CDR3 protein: CASSYRGYEQYF
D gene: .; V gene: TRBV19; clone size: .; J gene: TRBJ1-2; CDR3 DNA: TGTGCCAGTACCTCCCATCCTAACTATGGCTACACCTTC; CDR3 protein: CASTSHPNYGYTF
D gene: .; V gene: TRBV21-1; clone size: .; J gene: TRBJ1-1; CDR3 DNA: TGTGCCAGCAGCACAATCCATCCACAGGGCATGAACACTGAAGCTTTCTTT; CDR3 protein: CASSTIHPQGMNTEAFF
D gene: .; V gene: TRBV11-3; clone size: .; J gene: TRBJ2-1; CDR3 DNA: TGTGCCAGCAGCTTAGGAGACGGGACCTACAATGAGCAGTTCTTC; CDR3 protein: CASSLGDGTYNEQFF
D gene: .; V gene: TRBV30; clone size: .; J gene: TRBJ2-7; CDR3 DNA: TGTGCCTGGAGTAGGGGACCTACCTACGAGCAGTACTTC; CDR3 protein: CAWSRGPTYEQYF
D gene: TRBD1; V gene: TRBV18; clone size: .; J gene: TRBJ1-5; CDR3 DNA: TGTGCCAGCTTTGCGACAGGGCTCAATCAGCCCCAGCATTTT; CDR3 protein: CASFATGLNQPQHF
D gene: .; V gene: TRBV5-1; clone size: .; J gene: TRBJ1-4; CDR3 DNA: TGCGCCAGCTCGGTGACGGCGGCAACTAATGAAAAACTGTTTTTT; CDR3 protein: CASSVTAATNEKLFF
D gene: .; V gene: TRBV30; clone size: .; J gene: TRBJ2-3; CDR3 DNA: TGTGCCTGGAGTGTAACTGCAGATACGCAGTATTTT; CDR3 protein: CAWSVTADTQYF
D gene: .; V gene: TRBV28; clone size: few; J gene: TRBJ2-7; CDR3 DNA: TGTGCCAGCAGTTTGGCAGCGGAGACCTACGAGCAGTACTTC; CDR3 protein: CASSLAAETYEQYF
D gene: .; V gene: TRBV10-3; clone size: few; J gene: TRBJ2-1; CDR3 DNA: TGTGCCATCATGCAGGGTTCCTACAATGAGCAGTTCTTC; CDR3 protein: CAIMQGSYNEQFF
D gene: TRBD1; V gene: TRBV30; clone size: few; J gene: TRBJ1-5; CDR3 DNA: TGTGCCTGGGACAACAGGGGGATTCAGCCCCAGCATTTT; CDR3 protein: CAWDNRGIQPQHF
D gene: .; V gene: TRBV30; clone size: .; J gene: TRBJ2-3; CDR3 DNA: TGTGCCTGGAGTGGAAGGTTGTTCACAGATACGCAGTATTTT; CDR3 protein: CAWSGRLFTDTQYF
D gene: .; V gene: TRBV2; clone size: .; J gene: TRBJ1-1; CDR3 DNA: TGTGCCAGCAGTGATGCCCCGACAGCTAACACTGAAGCTTTCTTT; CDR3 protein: CASSDAPTANTEAFF
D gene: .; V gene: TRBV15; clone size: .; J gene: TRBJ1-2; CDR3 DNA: TGTGCCACCAGCAGAGATCAGGGTTTCTATGGCTACACCTTC; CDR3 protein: CATSRDQGFYGYTF
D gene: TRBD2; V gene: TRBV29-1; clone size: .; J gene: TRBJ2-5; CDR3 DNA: TGCACCACGACTAGCGCGCAAGAGACCCAGTACTTC; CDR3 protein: CTTTSAQETQYF
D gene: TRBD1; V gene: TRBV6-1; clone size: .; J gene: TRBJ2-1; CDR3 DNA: TGTGCCAGCAGTGGCGGGACAGGGGGCGCGTATGAGCAGTTCTTC; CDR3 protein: CASSGGTGGAYEQFF
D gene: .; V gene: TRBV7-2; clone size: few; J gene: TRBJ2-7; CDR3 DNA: TGTGCCAGCAGCTTAGCGAGTTCGAGGGGCGAGCAGTACTTC; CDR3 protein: CASSLASSRGEQYF
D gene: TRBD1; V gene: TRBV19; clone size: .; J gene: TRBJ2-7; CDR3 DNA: TGTGCCAGTAGTATAGGAGGGGGCGGTGGTGTCTACGAGCAGTACTTC; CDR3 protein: CASSIGGGGGVYEQYF
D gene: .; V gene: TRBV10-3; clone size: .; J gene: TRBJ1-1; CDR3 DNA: TGTGCCATCACCCCCCAGGTTATGAACACTGAAGCTTTCTTT; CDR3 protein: CAITPQVMNTEAFF
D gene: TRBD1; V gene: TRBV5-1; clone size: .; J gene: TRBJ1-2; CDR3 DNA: TGCGCCAGCAGCGCAACAGGGGATAACTATGGCTACACCTTC; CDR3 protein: CASSATGDNYGYTF
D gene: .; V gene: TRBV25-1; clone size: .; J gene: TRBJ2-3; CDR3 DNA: TGTGCCAGCATTGAGACCAGGGGAGCAGATACGCAGTATTTT; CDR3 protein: CASIETRGADTQYF
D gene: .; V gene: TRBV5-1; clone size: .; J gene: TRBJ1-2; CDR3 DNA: TGCGCCAGCAGCTTGGCCGGGACCGAGGGCAGGTACACCTTC; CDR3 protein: CASSLAGTEGRYTF
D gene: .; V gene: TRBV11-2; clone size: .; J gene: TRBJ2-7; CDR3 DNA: TGTGCCAGCAGCTTAGAGTCTGGCGGCACATCGGTCCCGTACTTC; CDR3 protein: CASSLESGGTSVPYF
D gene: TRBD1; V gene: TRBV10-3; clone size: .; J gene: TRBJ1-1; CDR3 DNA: TGTGCCATCGGGGTAGGGACAGGCTACGTGAACACTGAAGCTTTCTTT; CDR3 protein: CAIGVGTGYVNTEAFF
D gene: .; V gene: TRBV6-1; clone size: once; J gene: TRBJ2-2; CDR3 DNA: TGTGCCAGCAGTGATAGTGGGGAGGGGGCCGGGGAGCTGTTTTTT; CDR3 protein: CASSDSGEGAGELFF
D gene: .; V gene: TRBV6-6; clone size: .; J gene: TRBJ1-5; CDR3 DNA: TGTGCCAGCAACTCGGGGCAGGACAATCAGCCCCAGCATTTT; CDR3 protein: CASNSGQDNQPQHF